Listed here are 28 T cell receptor beta chains from one sample, sequenced in a study of T cells after yellow fever vaccination (dated by TCRdb to between 2017 and 2020). The method behind the library was 5' RACE. Sequencing was carried out with an Illumina HiSeq 2500. TCRdb reran the public reads through fastp at Q25 and MiXCR, keeping productive beta chains. Each record represents a unique CDR3 protein, reported with the most common genes and DNA among its rows. Counted in this sample were hundreds of thousands of distinct CDR3 sequences; approximately 13% of them appeared once. The ten largest clones capture more than 12% of the sample. This specimen's treatment or condition label, interpreted: live attenuated yellow fever vaccine strain. Here the sequenced sample was PBMCs, taken on the day of the yellow fever booster vaccination. The receptors stem from a man aged 25 to 40 who received the YFV17D yellow fever vaccine.

The rearrangement links TRBV7-2 to TRBJ2-1, with D unclear. V was clipped by 3 bases and J by 9 bases, with 12 bases between them. The germline V gene has CDR1 SGHTA and CDR2 FQGNSA. This CDR3 is 13 amino acids long. In DNA form, the CDR3 reads TGTGCCAGCAGCTTCCTGGCACGAGTTGAGCAGTTCTTC. It is translated as CASSFLARVEQFF. Supplemented by reference TRBV7-2 and TRBJ2-1, the full variable domain reads GAGVSQSPSNKVTEKGKDVELRCDPISGHTALYWYRQSLGQGLEFLIYFQGNSAPDKSGLPSDRFSAERTGGSVSTLTIQRTQQEDSAVYLCASSFLARVEQFFGPGTRLTVL.

This clonotype was counted at least ten times. The chain carries TRBV5-1 and TRBJ2-2; D gene unclear. Per germline, CDR1 SGHRS and CDR2 YFSETQ. The CDR3 is 15 amino acids. With 2 bases removed from V and 5 bases from J, the gap between germline ends came to 13 bases. CDR3 sequence (DNA): TGCGCCAGCAGCTTAGTAGCCCGCGAGACCGGGGAGCTGTTTTTT. It yields the protein CASSLVARETGELFF.

This clonotype came up a few times. This sequence joins TRBV29-1 and TRBJ1-5; TRBD1 is a possible D gene (5 bases). Trimming stripped 7 bases from V and 4 bases from J, with 14 bases between. The CDR3 sequence is 13 residues long. Germline V gene lookup returns CDR1 SQVTM and CDR2 ANQGSEA. DNA of the CDR3: TGCAGCGCGGGGGAACAGGCGAATCAGCCCCAGCATTTT. This encodes CSAGEQANQPQHF.

This sequence joins TRBV6-5 and TRBJ1-1, with no clear D. V was trimmed by 0 bases and J by 1 base, leaving 12 bases between them. The length of the CDR3 is 16 residues. In germline, CDR1 is MNHEY, CDR2 SVGAGI. Here the CDR3 reads CASSYSKREKNTEAFF. CDR3 nucleotides: TGTGCCAGCAGTTACTCGAAACGGGAGAAGAACACTGAAGCTTTCTTT.

The chain couples TRBV6-7 to TRBJ1-1; unclear D gene. TRBV6-7 is classed as an ORF, of uncertain function. There are 12 residues in the CDR3. Trimming removed 4 bases at V and 7 bases at J, with 10 bases between. CDR3 sequence reads: CASSLPGGEAFF. CDR3 bases: TGTGCCAGCAGTTTACCAGGCGGTGAAGCTTTCTTT.

The chain carries TRBV7-9 and TRBJ1-2; D is ambiguous. V dropped 5 bases and J dropped 7 bases, with 14 bases sitting between them. The CDR3 is made up of 13 amino acids. Germline assignment: CDR1 SEHNR and CDR2 FQNEAQ (reference sequence). CDR3 sequence: CASSHNSEGGYTF. The CDR3 bases are TGTGCCAGCAGCCACAATTCTGAGGGTGGCTACACCTTC.

The chain carries TRBV20-1 and TRBJ2-1; 7 bases fit TRBD2. Germline V gene sequence: CDR1 DFQATT, CDR2 SNEGSKA (reference sequence). The trim removed 6 bases at V and 9 bases at J, leaving 8 bases unmatched. The CDR3 is made up of 12 amino acids. In nucleotides, the CDR3 is TGCAGTGCAACATCCCAGCGGGGTGAGCAGTTCTTC. Protein sequence: CSATSQRGEQFF.

The chain carries TRBV7-2 and TRBJ2-7; D gene uncertain. The CDR3 consists of 12 residues. Germline values: CDR1 SGHTA, CDR2 FQGNSA. V lost 0 bases and J lost 7, with 7 bases in between. The CDR3 sequence: CASSLARMEQYF. CDR3 nucleotides: TGTGCCAGCAGCTTAGCCCGAATGGAGCAGTACTTC.

This clonotype was seen a handful of times. The chain has TRBV7-9 and TRBJ2-1; possible D gene TRBD2, 5 bases. The V gene's germline CDR1 is SEHNR and CDR2 FQNEAQ (reference sequence). The V and J ends lost 9 bases and 3 bases respectively, with 15 bases between them. The CDR3 contains 14 residues. The CDR3 region is CASAPTRDYNEQFF. The CDR3 region has the DNA TGTGCCAGTGCTCCCACCCGGGACTACAATGAGCAGTTCTTC.

The chain couples TRBV7-8 to TRBJ2-3, with 9 bases that match TRBD1. Germline lookup yields CDR1 SGHVS and CDR2 FQNEAQ. J gave up 3 bases and V 4 bases, and 11 bases lay outside the gene matches. The CDR3 has 17 amino acids. In nucleotides, the CDR3 is TGTGCCAGCAGCTACCGGAGACAGGGGGATTATACAGATACGCAGTATTTT. Protein sequence: CASSYRRQGDYTDTQYF. The full variable domain, rest sourced from reference TRBV7-8 and TRBJ2-3, is GAGVSQSPRYKVAKRGQDVALRCDPISGHVSLFWYQQALGQGPEFLTYFQNEAQLDKSGLPSDRFFAERPEGSVSTLKIQRTQQEDSAVYLCASSYRRQGDYTDTQYFGPGTRLTVL.

In this sample, this clonotype turned up many times. This chain connects TRBV7-8 to TRBJ1-5, with a weak D call TRBD1 (6 bases). CDR3 length: 13 amino acids. V dropped 4 bases and J dropped 4 bases, with 8 bases sitting between them. The V gene's germline CDR1 is SGHVS and CDR2 FQNEAQ. The CDR3 region has the DNA TGTGCCAGCAGCTCGGACAGAAATCAGCCCCAGCATTTT. As protein: CASSSDRNQPQHF.

The chain recombines TRBV7-6 with TRBJ2-5; a possible D gene is TRBD2 (6 bases). Between the trimmed V and J ends, which lost 8 bases and 9 bases, there was a span of 22 bases. The CDR3 sequence is 14 residues long. CDR1 SGHVS and CDR2 FNYEAQ come from the germline V gene. CDR3 nucleotides: TGTGCCAGCCCTTCAGCGGGTATACCGAGGGCCCAGTACTTC. Its translation: CASPSAGIPRAQYF. Based on the CDR3 plus reference TRBV7-6 and TRBJ2-5, the full variable domain is GAGVSQSPRYKVTKRGQDVALRCDPISGHVSLYWYRQALGQGPEFLTYFNYEAQQDKSGLPNDRFSAERPEGSISTLTIQRTEQRDSAMYRCASPSAGIPRAQYFGPGTRLLVL.

This clonotype was counted only a few times. The chain combines TRBV7-2 with TRBJ2-7; 7 bases map to TRBD1. The V and J ends lost 0 bases and 6 bases, in that order; junction bases with no gene match: 5. Germline loops: CDR1 SGHTA, CDR2 FQGNSA. CDR3 length equals 14 residues. The CDR3: CASSLAGQVSEQYF. The CDR3 region has the DNA TGTGCCAGCAGCTTAGCCGGACAGGTTTCCGAGCAGTACTTC.

This rearrangement joins TRBV6-5 to TRBJ2-1; possibly TRBD1 or TRBD2 for D (6 bases each). This CDR3 has 12 amino acids. Trimming removed 6 bases from V and 8 bases from J, with 11 bases in between. CDR1 MNHEY and CDR2 SVGAGI come from the germline V gene. The CDR3 DNA reads TGTGCCAGCAGAGGGGGGTGGGATGAGCAGTTCTTC. Encoded protein: CASRGGWDEQFF.

The gene calls are TRBV12-3 or TRBV12-4 and TRBJ2-7; 11 positions match TRBD2. The V gene end was trimmed by 3 bases and the J gene end by 7 bases; junction bases not matched to a gene: 5. There are 14 residues in the CDR3. This chain's CDR3 is CASSLTSGNKEQYF. DNA of the CDR3: TGTGCCAGCAGTTTGACTAGCGGGAACAAAGAGCAGTACTTC.

This clonotype was counted a few times. V and J are TRBV5-1 and TRBJ2-7; the match to TRBD1 covers 8 bases. Trimming took 0 bases from V and 4 from J; bases not matched to a gene: 6. CDR3 length: 15 amino acids. Germline V lookup: CDR1 SGHRS, CDR2 YFSETQ. CDR3 in DNA: TGCGCCAGCAGCTTGGCCTCAGGGGGCGGTTACGAGCAGTACTTC. It specifies CASSLASGGGYEQYF.

This clonotype was picked up a small number of times. The V and J genes are TRBV6-5 and TRBJ2-1; D is uncertain. Looked up from germline, CDR1 is MNHEY and CDR2 is SVGAGI. There are 15 residues in the CDR3. V dropped 2 bases and J dropped 4 bases, with 12 bases sitting between them. This chain's CDR3 is CASSYVRTSYNEQFF. Here the CDR3 DNA reads TGTGCCAGCAGTTACGTGAGGACCTCTTACAATGAGCAGTTCTTC.

V gene TRBV5-6 combines with J gene TRBJ2-1; 7 nucleotides agree with TRBD1. Germline V gene lookup returns CDR1 SGHDT and CDR2 YYEEEE. V lost 2 bases to trimming and J lost 5 bases; unmatched junction nucleotides: 7. The CDR3 contains 15 residues. The CDR3 coding sequence is TGTGCCAGCAGCTTCGAAACAGGGGCCGACAATGAGCAGTTCTTC. Encoded protein: CASSFETGADNEQFF.

This clonotype was detected only a few times. This chain uses TRBV11-2 with TRBJ2-1; D not certain. Trimming left V 5 bases short and J 6 bases short, with 14 bases between. Germline lookup yields CDR1 SGHAT and CDR2 FQNNGV. This CDR3 region has 14 residues. CDR3 DNA: TGTGCCAGCAGCCCGTGGGGTGCCCTCAATGAGCAGTTCTTC. Protein: CASSPWGALNEQFF. Variable domain in full (rest from reference TRBV11-2 and TRBJ2-1): EAGVAQSPRYKIIEKRQSVAFWCNPISGHATLYWYQQILGQGPKLLIQFQNNGVVDDSQLPKDRFSAERLKGVDSTLKIQPAKLEDSAVYLCASSPWGALNEQFFGPGTRLTVL.

The chain's CDR3 is CASSSSSTGELFF. CDR3 DNA: TGTGCCAGCAGCTCTAGCTCAACCGGGGAGCTGTTTTTT. The V gene is TRBV6-6, the J gene TRBJ2-2; D might be TRBD2 (5 bases). Deletions cut 6 bases from V and 5 bases from J, with 10 bases between. Germline CDR1 reads MNHNY; CDR2 reads SVGAGI (reference sequence). The CDR3 totals 13 residues.

The J gene is TRBJ2-3, the V gene TRBV24-1; D not resolved. The CDR3 extends over 13 amino acids. Trimming stripped 4 bases from V and 2 bases from J, with 6 bases between. The V gene's germline CDR1 is KGHDR and CDR2 SFDVKD. CDR3 loop: CATSEWNTDTQYF. CDR3 nucleotides: TGTGCCACCAGTGAGTGGAACACAGATACGCAGTATTTT.

This clonotype has more than one count but fewer than ten. V is TRBV7-3 and J is TRBJ2-2; 7 bases line up with TRBD1. Germline trimming cut 8 bases from V and 4 bases from J; bases unmatched to any gene: 4. This CDR3 is 13 amino acids long. In germline, CDR1 is SGHTA, CDR2 FQGTGA. The CDR3 region has the DNA TGTGCCAGCGGGCAGGGGGTCACCGGGGAGCTGTTTTTT. This encodes CASGQGVTGELFF.

This chain links TRBV9 with TRBJ2-1; D is possibly TRBD1 or TRBD2 (6 bases each). Germline V lookup: CDR1 SGDLS, CDR2 YYNGEE. With 0 bases removed from V and 5 bases from J, the gap between germline ends came to 15 bases. The CDR3 length is 16 residues. Here the CDR3 DNA reads TGTGCCAGCAGCGTAGGTTCCGGGGGCGCCCACAATGAGCAGTTCTTC. Amino acid sequence: CASSVGSGGAHNEQFF.

The J gene is TRBJ2-1, the V gene TRBV29-1, with 12 bases identical to TRBD2. The CDR3 has 17 residues. Germline CDR1 is SQVTM and CDR2 is ANQGSEA. V was clipped by 7 bases and J by 4 bases; unmatched bases: 14. The CDR3 sequence is CSASGVTSGSGYNEQFF. The CDR3 nucleotides are TGCAGCGCCTCAGGGGTGACTAGCGGGAGTGGATACAATGAGCAGTTCTTC.

The chain couples TRBV6-1 to TRBJ1-3, with unresolved D. Germline CDR1 and CDR2: MNHNS and SASEGT. The V gene lost 2 bases and the J gene lost 3 bases, with 11 bases spanning the gap. This CDR3 has 15 amino acids. The CDR3 sequence is CASSEYSGRGNTIYF. The CDR3 DNA sequence: TGTGCCAGCAGTGAATACAGCGGCCGTGGAAACACCATATATTTT.

This clonotype appeared a few times. The chain employs TRBV19 and TRBJ1-2, with a tentative D call TRBD1 (6 bases). The ends were cut back, 2 bases at V and 1 base at J, with 11 bases in the middle. This CDR3 has 15 residues. Germline V CDR1 and CDR2: LNHDA, SQIVND (reference sequence). The CDR3 coding sequence is TGTGCCAGTAGTATACGGCGGGGGCGTAACTATGGCTACACCTTC. Encoded protein: CASSIRRGRNYGYTF. Variable domain in full (rest from reference TRBV19 and TRBJ1-2): DGGITQSPKYLFRKEGQNVTLSCEQNLNHDAMYWYRQDPGQGLRLIYYSQIVNDFQKGDIAEGYSVSREKKESFPLTVTSAQKNPTAFYLCASSIRRGRNYGYTFGSGTRLTVV.

Only a few counts were recorded for this clonotype. The chain couples TRBV6-2 or TRBV6-3 to TRBJ2-5; TRBD2 aligns across 12 bases. The germline V gene has CDR1 MNHEY and CDR2 SVGEGT. The CDR3 consists of 16 residues. Germline trimming cut 4 bases from V and 2 bases from J; bases unmatched to any gene: 5. For the CDR3, the DNA is TGTGCCAGCAGTTCGACTAGCGGGAGTCCTCAAGAGACCCAGTACTTC. This codes for CASSSTSGSPQETQYF.

This rearrangement joins TRBV10-2 to TRBJ1-1; D unclear. This CDR3 is 12 amino acids long. V was clipped by 0 bases and J by 7 bases, with 6 bases between them. CDR1 WSHSY and CDR2 SAAADI come from the germline V gene. The CDR3 sequence: CASSESGIEAFF. The CDR3 DNA sequence: TGCGCCAGCAGTGAGTCGGGTATTGAAGCTTTCTTT.